The text below deals with one T cell receptor (beta chain). V gave up 2 bases and J gave up 6 bases; unmatched junction bases: 6. CDR3 length: 15 amino acids. CDR1 and CDR2 (germline): SGHTA, FQGNSA. The data derive from a study of blood T cell repertoires in COVID-19. Data came from immunoSEQ multiplex PCR; TCRdb stores just in-frame clones and leaves some out. The sample carries tens of thousands of clones, about four fifths recorded once. The sequence was collected from a man between 45 and 60 years old with acute or convalescent COVID-19. The sample taken for sequencing was peripheral blood. V usage is TRBV7-2 and J usage is TRBJ1-2, with TRBD1 identical over 10 bases. The CDR3 nucleotides read TGTGCCAGCAGCTTACGACAGGGGGCGCTGGATGGCTACACCTTC. Amino acids: CASSLRQGALDGYTF.